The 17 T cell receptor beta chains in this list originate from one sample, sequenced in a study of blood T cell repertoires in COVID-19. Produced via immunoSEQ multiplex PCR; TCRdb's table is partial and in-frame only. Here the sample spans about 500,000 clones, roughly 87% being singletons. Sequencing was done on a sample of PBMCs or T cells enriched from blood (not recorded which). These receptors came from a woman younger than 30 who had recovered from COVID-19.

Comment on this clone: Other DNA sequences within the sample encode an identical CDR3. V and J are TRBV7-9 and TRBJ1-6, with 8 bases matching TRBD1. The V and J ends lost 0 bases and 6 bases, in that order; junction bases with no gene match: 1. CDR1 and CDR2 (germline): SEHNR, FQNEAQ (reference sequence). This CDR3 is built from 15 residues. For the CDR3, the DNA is TGTGCCAGCAGCTTAGCCACAGGGGGTAATTCACCCCTCCACTTT. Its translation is CASSLATGGNSPLHF.

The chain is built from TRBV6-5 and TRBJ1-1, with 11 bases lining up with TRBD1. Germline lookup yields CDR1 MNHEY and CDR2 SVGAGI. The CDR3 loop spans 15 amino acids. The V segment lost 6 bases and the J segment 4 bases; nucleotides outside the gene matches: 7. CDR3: CASSGQGAIITEAFF. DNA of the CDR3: TGTGCCAGCAGCGGACAGGGGGCGATCATCACTGAAGCTTTCTTT.

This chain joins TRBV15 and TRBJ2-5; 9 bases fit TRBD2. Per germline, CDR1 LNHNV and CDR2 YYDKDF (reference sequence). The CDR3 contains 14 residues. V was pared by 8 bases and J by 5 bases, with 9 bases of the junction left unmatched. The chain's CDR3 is CATGRRRGGETQYF. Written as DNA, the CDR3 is TGTGCCACCGGGAGGAGGCGGGGGGGCGAGACCCAGTACTTC. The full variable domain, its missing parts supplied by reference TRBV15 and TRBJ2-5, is DAMVIQNPRYQVTQFGKPVTLSCSQTLNHNVMYWYQQKSSQAPKLLFHYYDKDFNNEADTPDNFQSRRPNTSFCFLDIRSPGLGDTAMYLCATGRRRGGETQYFGPGTRLLVL.

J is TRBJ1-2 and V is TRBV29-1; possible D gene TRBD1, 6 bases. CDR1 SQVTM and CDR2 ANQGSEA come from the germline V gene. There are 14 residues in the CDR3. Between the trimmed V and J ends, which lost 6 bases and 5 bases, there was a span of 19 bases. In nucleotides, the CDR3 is TGCAGCGTCGCCGGGGACATTACTCTTTATGGCTACACCTTC. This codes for CSVAGDITLYGYTF.

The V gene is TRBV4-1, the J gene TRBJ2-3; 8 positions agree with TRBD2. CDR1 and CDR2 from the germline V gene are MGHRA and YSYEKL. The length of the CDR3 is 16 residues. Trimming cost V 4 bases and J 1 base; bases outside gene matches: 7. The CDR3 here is CASSRYSGVGTDTQYF. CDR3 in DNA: TGCGCCAGCAGCCGATATAGCGGGGTAGGCACAGATACGCAGTATTTT.

The CDR3 nucleotides are TGTGCCAGCTCACCGAGGACAGGGGGGCGAGATACGCAGTATTTT. Encoded protein: CASSPRTGGRDTQYF. V gene TRBV18 combines with J gene TRBJ2-3; 10 nucleotides align to TRBD1. CDR3 length: 15 residues. V lost 3 bases to trimming and J lost 5 bases; unmatched junction nucleotides: 5. CDR1 is KGHSH, CDR2 LQKENI, per germline.

The CDR3 region is CASSAGGLRAGELFF. The CDR3 nucleotides read TGCGCCAGCAGTGCGGGGGGGCTTAGAGCCGGGGAGCTGTTTTTT. The rearrangement links TRBV10-1 to TRBJ2-2; TRBD2 matches 8 bases. The V gene's germline CDR1 is WNHNN and CDR2 SYGVQD (reference sequence). V dropped 4 bases and J dropped 6; count of bases not matched to a gene: 7. The CDR3 spans 15 residues.

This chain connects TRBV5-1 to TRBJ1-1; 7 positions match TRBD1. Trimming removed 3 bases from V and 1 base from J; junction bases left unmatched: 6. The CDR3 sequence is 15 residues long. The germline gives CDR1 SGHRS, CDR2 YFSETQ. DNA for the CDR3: TGCGCCAGCAGCTCTGAAAGACAGGGGAACACTGAAGCTTTCTTT. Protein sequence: CASSSERQGNTEAFF.

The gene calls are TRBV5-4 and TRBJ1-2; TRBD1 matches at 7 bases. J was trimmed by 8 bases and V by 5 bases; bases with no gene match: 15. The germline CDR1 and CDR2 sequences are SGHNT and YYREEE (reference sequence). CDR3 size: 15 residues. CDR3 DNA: TGTGCCAGCAGTCACAGGGGAATGTTTACTGGGGGCTACACCTTC. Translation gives CASSHRGMFTGGYTF.

CDR3 protein: CASSTEGAAAQYF. DNA for the CDR3: TGTGCCAGCAGCACCGAGGGGGCGGCGGCGCAGTACTTC. The J gene is TRBJ2-7, the V gene TRBV2; 7 bases match TRBD1. The germline gives CDR1 SNHLY, CDR2 FYNNEI. The CDR3 length is 13 residues. V lost 6 bases, J lost 9 bases, and 11 bases stayed unmatched.

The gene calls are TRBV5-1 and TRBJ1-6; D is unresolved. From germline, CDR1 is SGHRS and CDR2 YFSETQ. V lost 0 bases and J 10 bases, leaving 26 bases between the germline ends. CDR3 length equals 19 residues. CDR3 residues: CASSLGGVGSRASSSPLHF. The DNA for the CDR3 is TGCGCCAGCAGCTTGGGAGGTGTAGGGAGTAGGGCTAGCAGCTCACCCCTCCACTTT.

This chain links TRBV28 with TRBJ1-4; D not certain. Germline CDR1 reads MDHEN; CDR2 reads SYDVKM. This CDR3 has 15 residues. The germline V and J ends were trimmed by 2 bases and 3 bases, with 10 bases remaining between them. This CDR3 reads CASSLVSVANEKLFF. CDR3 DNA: TGTGCCAGCAGTTTAGTCTCGGTAGCTAATGAAAAACTGTTTTTT. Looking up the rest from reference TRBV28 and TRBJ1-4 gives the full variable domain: DVKVTQSSRYLVKRTGEKVFLECVQDMDHENMFWYRQDPGLGLRLIYFSYDVKMKEKGDIPEGYSVSREKKERFSLILESASTNQTSMYLCASSLVSVANEKLFFGSGTQLSVL.

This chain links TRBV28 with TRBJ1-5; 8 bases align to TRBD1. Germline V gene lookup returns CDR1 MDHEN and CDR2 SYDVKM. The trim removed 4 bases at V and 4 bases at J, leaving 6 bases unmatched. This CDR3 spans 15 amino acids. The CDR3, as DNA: TGTGCCAGCAGTTCAGGGGGCTTAGGGAATCAGCCCCAGCATTTT. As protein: CASSSGGLGNQPQHF.

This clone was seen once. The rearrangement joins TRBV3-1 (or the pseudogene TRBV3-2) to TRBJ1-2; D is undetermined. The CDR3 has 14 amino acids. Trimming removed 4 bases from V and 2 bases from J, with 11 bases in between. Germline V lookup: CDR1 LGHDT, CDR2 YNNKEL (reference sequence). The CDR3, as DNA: TGTGCCAGCAGCCGCGGCACCTTGAACTATGGCTACACCTTC. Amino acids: CASSRGTLNYGYTF.

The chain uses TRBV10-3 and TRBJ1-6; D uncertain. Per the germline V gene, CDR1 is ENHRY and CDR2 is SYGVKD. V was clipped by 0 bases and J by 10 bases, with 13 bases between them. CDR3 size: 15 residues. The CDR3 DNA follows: TGTGCCATCAGTGAGTCTTCCCAGTCAACCTCACCCCTCCACTTT. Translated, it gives CAISESSQSTSPLHF.

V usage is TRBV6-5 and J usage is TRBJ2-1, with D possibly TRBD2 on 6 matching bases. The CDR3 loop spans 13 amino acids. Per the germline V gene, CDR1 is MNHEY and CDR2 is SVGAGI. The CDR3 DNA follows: TGTGCTACCCGGCCCATTAGCGGAAATGAGCAGTTCTTC. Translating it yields CATRPISGNEQFF.

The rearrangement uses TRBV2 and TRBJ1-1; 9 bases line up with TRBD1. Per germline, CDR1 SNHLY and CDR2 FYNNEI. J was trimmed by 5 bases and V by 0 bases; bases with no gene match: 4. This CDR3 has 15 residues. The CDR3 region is CASSEAQGARTEAFF. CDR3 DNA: TGTGCCAGCAGTGAAGCACAGGGGGCAAGAACTGAAGCTTTCTTT.